This TCR beta chain was obtained from a study of control samples from healthy donors and cancer patients. The CDR3 totals 15 residues. J was trimmed by 1 base and V by 4 bases; bases with no gene match: 7. Germline V CDR1 and CDR2: SGHRS, YFSETQ. Method: immunoSEQ multiplex PCR; TCRdb's copy keeps in-frame clones and lacks some. The sample contains about 76,000 clones, around 90% of which appear only once. Sequencing was performed on PBMCs. The gene calls are TRBV5-1 and TRBJ1-1; 7 positions agree with TRBD1. The origin of this receptor is a woman aged 45-65 years with colorectal cancer. This CDR3 reads CASSPTGSGNTEAFF. CDR3 DNA sequence: TGCGCCAGCAGCCCGACAGGGTCGGGGAACACTGAAGCTTTCTTT.